Shown below are 3 T cell receptor beta chains from a single sample sequenced in a study of monozygotic twins with inflammatory bowel disease. TCRdb reprocessed the 5' RACE reads, keeping one entry per CDR3 protein, no DNA. The table lists 300,000 to 400,000 distinct CDR3 sequences, with roughly 2.6% in the top ten. The sample taken for sequencing was blood. These receptors all come from a human donor with ulcerative colitis or Crohn's disease, or a healthy co-twin of an affected twin (not recorded which).

The chain links TRBV27 to TRBJ1-2; TCRdb designates TRBD1, a call that cannot be tested without DNA. The CDR3 consists of 13 residues. The germline gives CDR1 MNHEY, CDR2 SMNVEV (reference sequence). The CDR3 spells CASRDRGDYGYTF.

The J gene is TRBJ2-7, the V gene TRBV20-1; TCRdb proposes TRBD1, but this gene call is untestable without DNA. Germline V lookup: CDR1 DFQATT, CDR2 SNEGSKA (reference sequence). CDR3 size: 12 residues. This chain's CDR3 is CSGRGGGYEQYF.

This sequence joins TRBV10-3 and TRBJ2-1; as DNA is missing, the TRBD1 call by TCRdb cannot be tested. The CDR3 contains 16 residues. The germline V gene encodes CDR1 ENHRY and CDR2 SYGVKD. The chain's CDR3 is CAISLIPGQGGNEQFF.